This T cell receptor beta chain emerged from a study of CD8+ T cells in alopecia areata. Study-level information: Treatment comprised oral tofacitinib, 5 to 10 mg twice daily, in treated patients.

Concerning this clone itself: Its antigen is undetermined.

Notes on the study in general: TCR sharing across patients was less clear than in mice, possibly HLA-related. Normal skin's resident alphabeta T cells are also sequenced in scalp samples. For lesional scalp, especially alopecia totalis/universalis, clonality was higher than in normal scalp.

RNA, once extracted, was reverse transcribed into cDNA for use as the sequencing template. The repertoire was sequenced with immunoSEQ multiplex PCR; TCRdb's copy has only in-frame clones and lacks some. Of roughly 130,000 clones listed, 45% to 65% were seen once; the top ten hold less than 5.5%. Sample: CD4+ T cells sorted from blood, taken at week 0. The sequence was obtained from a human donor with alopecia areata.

The CDR3 here is CASSLSPSEYEQYF. CDR3 nucleotides: TGTGCCAGCAGCTTATCTCCTAGCGAATACGAGCAGTACTTC. The V gene is TRBV7-2, the J gene TRBJ2-7; TRBD2 might be the D (6 bases). The CDR3 totals 14 residues. Trimming stripped 2 bases from V and 4 bases from J, with 12 bases between. CDR1 and CDR2 from the germline V gene are SGHTA and FQGNSA.